This is a list of T cell receptor beta chains from one sample in a study of blood T cell repertoires in COVID-19. Sequencing used immunoSEQ multiplex PCR; TCRdb keeps in-frame clones, though not all of them. This sample yields some 320,000 clones, of which roughly nine tenths are seen a single time; 2% to 3% belongs to the top ten. The sample taken for sequencing was PBMCs or T cells enriched from blood (not recorded which). Receptors were obtained from a man aged 60 to 69 who had recovered from COVID-19. Each CDR3 is given with its conserved first and last residue. D genes are given only for firm matches. Expanded clones get a size class; other rows say once, few or many, or leave the size out.

>TRBJ1-5|TRBV18|TRBD1|.
TGTGCCAGCTCCCCAGACAGGGGAGGGCAGCCCCAGCATTTT
CASSPDRGGQPQHF
>TRBJ2-7|TRBV7-2|.|.
TGTGCCAGCAGCTACCGCGGCGGGGCCCCCTACGAGCAGTACTTC
CASSYRGGAPYEQYF
>TRBJ2-4|TRBV2|.|.
TGTGCCAGCACCCAGGGGAGCCGGACCAAAAACATTCAGTACTTC
CASTQGSRTKNIQYF
>TRBJ2-2|TRBV6-6|TRBD2|.
TGTGCCAGCAGTCCCCGTGGTAGCGGGGGTACCGGGGAGCTGTTTTTT
CASSPRGSGGTGELFF
>TRBJ2-7|TRBV10-3|.|.
TGTGCCATCAGTCCTTTAGAGACAGGCCTCTACGAGCAGTACTTC
CAISPLETGLYEQYF
>TRBJ1-4|TRBV30|.|once
TGTGCCTGGAGATCGCAGGTGGCCGAAAAACTGTTTTTT
CAWRSQVAEKLFF
>TRBJ2-7|TRBV18|.|.
TGTGCCAGCTCACCACGACTCCAAACTTGGGAGCAGTACTTC
CASSPRLQTWEQYF
>TRBJ1-1|TRBV10-1|.|.
TGCGCCACCCCCTTTGGAGGGACCGCGAGGGACTCTAGGACCCCTGAAGCTTTCTTT
CATPFGGTARDSRTPEAFF
>TRBJ2-5|TRBV5-1|TRBD2|.
TGCGCCAGCAGCTTGGCGCTAGCGGGGCAAGAGACCCAGTACTTC
CASSLALAGQETQYF
>TRBJ1-3|TRBV5-6|.|.
TGTGCCAGCAGCTTGGAAACTGGAGTGGCGGGAAACACCATATATTTT
CASSLETGVAGNTIYF
>TRBJ1-5|TRBV25-1|.|once
TGTGCCAGCAGTGATGGGGGGGGGAGCAATCAGCCCCAGCATTTT
CASSDGGGSNQPQHF
>TRBJ1-1|TRBV19|.|.
TGTGCCAGTAGTAAGCGACAGACTGAAGCTTTCTTT
CASSKRQTEAFF
>TRBJ2-6|TRBV5-1|.|once
TGCGCCAGCAGCGACTCCGGTGGGGCCAACGTCCTGACTTTC
CASSDSGGANVLTF
>TRBJ1-4|TRBV5-8|.|.
TGTGCCAGCAGCAAGACAGGATTTAATGAAAAACTGTTTTTT
CASSKTGFNEKLFF
>TRBJ2-7|TRBV5-1|.|.
TGCGCCAGCAAGCCCCGGGGAAGCTCCTACGAGCAGTACTTC
CASKPRGSSYEQYF
>TRBJ2-5|TRBV3-1/TRBV3-2|TRBD1|.
TGTGCCAGCAGCCCCTCAACGACAGGGGGCCAAGAGACCCAGTACTTC
CASSPSTTGGQETQYF
>TRBJ1-4|TRBV18|.|.
TGTGCCAGCTCACCCAACCCGGGTCCGACGGAAAAACTGTTTTTT
CASSPNPGPTEKLFF
>TRBJ1-1|TRBV7-2|.|.
TGTGCCAGCAGCTTAAGTTCGGGGGGCACTGAAGCTTTCTTT
CASSLSSGGTEAFF
>TRBJ1-5|TRBV27|.|.
TGTGCCAGCAGTTTAGGGGGCCATCAGCCCCAGCATTTT
CASSLGGHQPQHF
>TRBJ1-5|TRBV2|.|.
TGTGCCAGCACAACGGGTTATAGCAATCAGCCCCAGCATTTT
CASTTGYSNQPQHF
>TRBJ1-2|TRBV27|.|.
TGTGCCAGCAGTCAGGGATTGTTAGCGGGGGGCTACACCTTC
CASSQGLLAGGYTF
>TRBJ1-6|TRBV2|TRBD1|.
TGTGCCAGCAGAGGGACAGGGGAATCACCCCTCCACTTT
CASRGTGESPLHF
>TRBJ1-1|TRBV11-1|.|.
TGTGCCAGCAGCTTATCCCGGTTGAACACTGAAGCTTTCTTT
CASSLSRLNTEAFF
>TRBJ1-4|TRBV11-3|TRBD1|.
TGTGCCAGCAGCGCCCGACAGGGAGGAGGTGAAAAACTGTTTTTT
CASSARQGGGEKLFF
>TRBJ1-2|TRBV28|.|.
TGTGCCAGCTATCGCGACAGAGAACTCTATGGCTACACCTTC
CASYRDRELYGYTF
>TRBJ2-7|TRBV12-3/TRBV12-4|TRBD2|.
TGTGCCAGCAGTTTCCCTGGACTAGACGAGCAGTACTTC
CASSFPGLDEQYF
>TRBJ1-5|TRBV19|TRBD1|.
TGTGCCAGTAGTCCTCGGACAGGGCATAGCAATCAGCCCCAGCATTTT
CASSPRTGHSNQPQHF
>TRBJ1-5|TRBV15|TRBD1|.
TGTGCCACCAGAGACATGACAGGGAGGAATCAGCCCCAGCATTTT
CATRDMTGRNQPQHF
>TRBJ1-4|TRBV9|.|.
TGTGCCAGCAGCGTAGACCCGTCCGGGAATGAAAAACTGTTTTTT
CASSVDPSGNEKLFF
>TRBJ2-7|TRBV19|TRBD1|.
TGTGCCAGTCCCTCATTCAACCGGGACAGGGGCTACGAGCAGTACTTC
CASPSFNRDRGYEQYF
>TRBJ2-1|TRBV29-1|.|.
TGCAGCGGTGCGGGGCTGATTGCTTCCTACAATGAGCAGTTCTTC
CSGAGLIASYNEQFF
>TRBJ1-2|TRBV9|.|.
TGTGCCAGCAGCGTAGCGGGCCGGCCCCTGACAGGCTATGGCTACACCTTC
CASSVAGRPLTGYGYTF
>TRBJ2-3|TRBV3-1/TRBV3-2|TRBD2|.
TGTGCCAGCTCCCCTCAAGCGGGGAAAACTAGCACAGATACGCAGTATTTT
CASSPQAGKTSTDTQYF
>TRBJ1-6|TRBV18|.|.
TGTGCCAGCTCAGCGGACAAGTATAATTCACCCCTCCACTTT
CASSADKYNSPLHF
>TRBJ1-4|TRBV7-6|.|.
TGTGCCAGCAGCTTAGTACAGAATTCTAATGAAAAACTGTTTTTT
CASSLVQNSNEKLFF
>TRBJ2-5|TRBV6-5|TRBD2|.
TGTGCCAGCAGAGCGGGAGGGCCGGAGACCCAGTACTTC
CASRAGGPETQYF
>TRBJ2-1|TRBV5-1|TRBD2|.
TGCGCCAGCAGCGCTGGGACTAGCGGGGGAAATGAGCAGTTCTTC
CASSAGTSGGNEQFF
>TRBJ2-7|TRBV19|TRBD1|.
TGTGCCAGTAGGCCCCGGGACAGAGCCTACGAGCAGTACTTC
CASRPRDRAYEQYF
>TRBJ2-1|TRBV5-5|TRBD2|.
TGTGCCAGCAGCTTGGGTTTGACTAGCACCTACAATGAGCAGTTCTTC
CASSLGLTSTYNEQFF
>TRBJ1-1|TRBV5-1|TRBD1|.
TGCGCCAGCAGCTTCGACAGGGGGGGAACTGAAGCTTTCTTT
CASSFDRGGTEAFF